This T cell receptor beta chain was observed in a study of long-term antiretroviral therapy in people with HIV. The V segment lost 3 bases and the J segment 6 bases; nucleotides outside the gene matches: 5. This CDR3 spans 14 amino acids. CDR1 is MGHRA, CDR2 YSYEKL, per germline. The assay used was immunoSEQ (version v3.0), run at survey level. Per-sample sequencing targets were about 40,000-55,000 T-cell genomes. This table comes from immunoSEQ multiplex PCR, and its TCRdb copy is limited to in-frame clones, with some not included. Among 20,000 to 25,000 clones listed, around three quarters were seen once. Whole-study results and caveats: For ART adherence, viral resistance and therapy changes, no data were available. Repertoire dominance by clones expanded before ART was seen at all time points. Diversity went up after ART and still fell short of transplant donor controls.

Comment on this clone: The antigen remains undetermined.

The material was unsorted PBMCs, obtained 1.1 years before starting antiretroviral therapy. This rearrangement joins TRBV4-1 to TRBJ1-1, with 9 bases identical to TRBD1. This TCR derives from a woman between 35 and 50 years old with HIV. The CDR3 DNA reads TGCGCCAGCAGCCATGACCGACAGGGGGCTGAAGCTTTCTTT. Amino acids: CASSHDRQGAEAFF.